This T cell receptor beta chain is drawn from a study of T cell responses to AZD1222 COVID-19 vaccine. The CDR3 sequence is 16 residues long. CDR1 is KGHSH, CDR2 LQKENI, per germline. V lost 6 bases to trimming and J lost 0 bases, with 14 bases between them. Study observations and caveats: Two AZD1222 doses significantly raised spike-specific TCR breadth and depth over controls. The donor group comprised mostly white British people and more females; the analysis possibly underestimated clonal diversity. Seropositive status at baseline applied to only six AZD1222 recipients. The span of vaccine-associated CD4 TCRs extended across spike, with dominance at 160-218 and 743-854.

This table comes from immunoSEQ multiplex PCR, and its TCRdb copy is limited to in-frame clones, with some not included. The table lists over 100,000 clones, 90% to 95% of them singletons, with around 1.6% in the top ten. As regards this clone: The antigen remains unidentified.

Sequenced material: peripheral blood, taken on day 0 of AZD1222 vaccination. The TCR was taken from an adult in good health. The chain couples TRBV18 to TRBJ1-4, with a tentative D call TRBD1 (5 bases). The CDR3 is CASSVGVPATNEKLFF. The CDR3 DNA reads TGTGCCAGCTCCGTGGGGGTCCCGGCAACTAATGAAAAACTGTTTTTT.